Below are 25 T cell receptor beta chains sequenced from a single sample in a study of cytomegalovirus exposure and HLA in healthy donors. PCR used 60 Vbeta primers and 13 Jbeta primers. Using immunoSEQ multiplex PCR, the repertoire was profiled, and TCRdb retains in-frame clones only, with some absent. The table has roughly 150,000 clones, more than 70% seen once. Sequenced material: PBMCs. The receptors stem from a man younger than 35 in good health and CMV-seropositive.

The chain couples TRBV10-2 to TRBJ1-3; the match to TRBD1 covers 8 bases. The CDR3 runs to 15 residues. Per germline, CDR1 WSHSY and CDR2 SAAADI. V shed 2 bases and J 5 bases; nucleotides not matched to a gene: 5. The CDR3 region has the DNA TGCGCCAGCAGTGAGCGACAGGGGCGGAGAAACACCATATATTTT. Protein sequence: CASSERQGRRNTIYF.

V and J are TRBV2 and TRBJ2-7, with TRBD2 matching over 8 bases. The CDR3 loop spans 15 amino acids. Trimming removed 0 bases from V and 0 bases from J; junction bases left unmatched: 1. CDR1 is SNHLY and CDR2 is FYNNEI in the germline V gene. CDR3 loop: CASSEASGSSYEQYF. The CDR3 DNA is TGTGCCAGCAGTGAAGCAAGCGGGAGCTCCTACGAGCAGTACTTC.

This chain uses TRBV27 with TRBJ2-1; maybe TRBD1 (5 bases). The germline V gene encodes CDR1 MNHEY and CDR2 SMNVEV (reference sequence). Trimming shortened V by 10 bases and J by 2 bases, and 12 bases separated the two germline ends. The CDR3 sequence is 13 residues long. The CDR3 region is CAIRGIAYNEQFF. CDR3 sequence (DNA): TGTGCCATTAGGGGAATTGCCTACAATGAGCAGTTCTTC.

V is TRBV5-6 and J is TRBJ2-5; 11 bases are shared with TRBD1. Germline V lookup: CDR1 SGHDT, CDR2 YYEEEE. Trimming removed 2 bases from V and 6 bases from J; junction bases left unmatched: 18. CDR3 length: 19 residues. CDR3 amino acids: CASSFWTGGASIHGKTQYF. CDR3 coding DNA: TGTGCCAGCAGCTTTTGGACAGGGGGCGCATCTATCCATGGGAAGACCCAGTACTTC.

V and J are TRBV5-1 and TRBJ2-1; D may be TRBD2 (7 bases). Germline V gives CDR1 SGHRS, CDR2 YFSETQ. CDR3 size: 15 residues. V was trimmed by 4 bases and J by 2 bases, leaving 13 bases between them. The CDR3 sequence is CASSGGLAAYNEQFF. The CDR3 bases are TGCGCCAGCAGCGGGGGGCTAGCGGCCTACAATGAGCAGTTCTTC.

The CDR3 DNA follows: TGCAGCGGGGCGGACAGGGGCTTTTACAATGAGCAGTTCTTC. The encoded protein is CSGADRGFYNEQFF. The chain carries TRBV29-1 and TRBJ2-1, with 9 positions matching TRBD1. Germline V gene sequence: CDR1 SQVTM, CDR2 ANQGSEA. V dropped 7 bases and J dropped 4; count of bases not matched to a gene: 8. There are 14 residues in the CDR3.

V usage is TRBV4-1 and J usage is TRBJ2-5; 11 bases agree with TRBD2. Unmatched junction bases numbered 15, after V lost 0 bases and J lost 0 bases. The CDR3 totals 21 residues. Germline assignment: CDR1 MGHRA and CDR2 YSYEKL. The CDR3 spells CASSQDSGTSGSGNHQETQYF. The CDR3 nucleotides are TGCGCCAGCAGCCAAGATTCCGGAACTAGCGGGAGTGGGAATCACCAAGAGACCCAGTACTTC.

The CDR3 protein is CASSPHRGGNTEAFF. The DNA of the CDR3 is TGTGCCAGCAGTCCCCACCGGGGTGGGAACACTGAAGCTTTCTTT. The gene calls are TRBV28 and TRBJ1-1; D is uncertain. V was pared by 5 bases and J by 1 base, with 14 bases between. This CDR3 spans 15 amino acids. The germline gives CDR1 MDHEN, CDR2 SYDVKM.

The chain links TRBV10-2 to TRBJ1-1; TRBD1 aligns across 8 bases. This CDR3 has 16 amino acids. Per the germline V gene, CDR1 is WSHSY and CDR2 is SAAADI. The V segment lost 7 bases and the J segment 6 bases; nucleotides outside the gene matches: 16. CDR3 sequence: CASTPTPGQGSPEAFF. The CDR3 DNA reads as TGCGCCAGCACCCCTACCCCAGGACAGGGAAGTCCTGAAGCTTTCTTT.

The chain is built from TRBV5-1 and TRBJ2-7; 13 bases map to TRBD2. J gave up 3 bases and V 5 bases, and 2 bases lay outside the gene matches. Germline V CDR1 and CDR2: SGHRS, YFSETQ. The CDR3 consists of 14 residues. The CDR3 spells CASRGLAGHYEQYF. CDR3 DNA sequence: TGCGCCAGCAGGGGACTAGCGGGACACTACGAGCAGTACTTC.

J is TRBJ2-3 and V is TRBV6-6; TRBD2 matches at 7 bases. Germline V gene lookup returns CDR1 MNHNY and CDR2 SVGAGI (reference sequence). V lost 2 bases to trimming and J lost 5 bases; unmatched junction nucleotides: 4. The CDR3 loop spans 14 amino acids. The CDR3 loop reads CASSYAGVGDTQYF. The CDR3 coding sequence is TGTGCCAGCAGTTACGCGGGAGTAGGAGATACGCAGTATTTT.

The chain recombines TRBV2 with TRBJ1-2; D remains unclear. CDR1 is SNHLY and CDR2 is FYNNEI in the germline V gene. V was shortened by 6 bases and J by 6 bases, with 20 bases between the two germline ends. The CDR3 runs to 15 residues. CDR3 loop: CASSAGRLPPHGYTF. The CDR3 DNA sequence: TGTGCCAGCAGCGCCGGGAGGCTCCCCCCCCATGGCTACACCTTC.

The chain employs TRBV29-1 and TRBJ1-1; D is perhaps TRBD1 (5 bases). This CDR3 comprises 15 residues. The germline V gene encodes CDR1 SQVTM and CDR2 ANQGSEA. V was trimmed by 5 bases and J by 2 bases, leaving 18 bases between them. CDR3 in amino acids: CSVSDSGGSNTEAFF. CDR3 nucleotides: TGCAGCGTTAGTGACAGCGGGGGATCAAACACTGAAGCTTTCTTT.

The chain is built from TRBV5-1 and TRBJ2-5; D gene unclear. The DNA end is a closer match to TRBJ2-7, so the J assignment may be wrong. Germline-derived CDR1 and CDR2 are SGHRS and YFSETQ. The CDR3 runs to 13 residues. The CDR3 here is CASSLWSSYEQYF. DNA for the CDR3: TGCGCCAGCAGCTTATGGTCCTCCTACGAGCAGTACTTC.

This clone was seen only a few times. V is TRBV7-8 and J is TRBJ2-1, with D tentatively TRBD2 (6 bases). CDR1 and CDR2 from the germline V gene are SGHVS and FQNEAQ. Trimming stripped 4 bases from V and 0 bases from J, with 13 bases between. There are 16 residues in the CDR3. The CDR3 protein is CASSYPRGASYNEQFF. The CDR3 coding sequence is TGTGCCAGCAGCTATCCTCGCGGGGCCTCCTACAATGAGCAGTTCTTC.

V usage is TRBV29-1 and J usage is TRBJ1-2; 10 bases match TRBD1. V was pared by 7 bases and J by 2 bases, with 4 bases of the junction left unmatched. This CDR3 is 13 amino acids long. Germline CDR1 and CDR2: SQVTM and ANQGSEA. The CDR3, as DNA: TGCAGCGCGGGACAGGGGACGAACTATGGCTACACCTTC. Encoded protein: CSAGQGTNYGYTF.

This sequence joins TRBV5-1 and TRBJ2-1, with D hard to call. This CDR3 has 11 amino acids. V was trimmed by 1 base and J by 7 bases, leaving 3 bases between them. The germline gives CDR1 SGHRS, CDR2 YFSETQ. CDR3 bases: TGCGCCAGCAGCTTGTCGAATGAGCAGTTCTTC. Protein sequence: CASSLSNEQFF.

With regard to this clone: An end of the junction differs from the germline gene, which may be a read error. V is TRBV4-2 and J is TRBJ2-1, with TRBD1 identical over 7 bases. CDR3 length equals 15 residues. CDR1 LGHNA and CDR2 YNFKEQ come from the germline V gene. The CDR3 bases are TGTCCCAGCAGCCAAGACAGGGTTAGATACAATGAGCAGTTCTTC. It encodes CPSSQDRVRYNEQFF.

The chain employs TRBV5-6 and TRBJ2-5, with D perhaps TRBD1 (5 bases). The CDR3 runs 17 residues. V lost 4 bases, J lost 5 bases, and 24 bases lay in between. Germline lookup yields CDR1 SGHDT and CDR2 YYEEEE. The DNA of the CDR3 is TGTGCCAGCAGCAGAAAAAACAGGACCCCGGTCGGGGAGACCCAGTACTTC. This encodes CASSRKNRTPVGETQYF. Full variable domain (outside the CDR3, taken from reference TRBV5-6 and TRBJ2-5): DAGVTQSPTHLIKTRGQQVTLRCSPKSGHDTVSWYQQALGQGPQFIFQYYEEEERQRGNFPDRFSGHQFPNYSSELNVNALLLGDSALYLCASSRKNRTPVGETQYFGPGTRLLVL.

V gene TRBV6-4 combines with J gene TRBJ2-2; D is perhaps TRBD1 (5 bases). Trimming took 6 bases from V and 0 from J, leaving 11 bases between them. Per the germline V gene, CDR1 is MRHNA and CDR2 is SNTAGT. The CDR3 spans 15 residues. The CDR3 nucleotides read TGTGCCAGCAGGAAGACAGCTGCGAACACCGGGGAGCTGTTTTTT. It is translated as CASRKTAANTGELFF.

The CDR3 DNA is TGTGCCAGCAGTGACGTATCCAGCAATCAGCCCCAGCATTTT. It encodes CASSDVSSNQPQHF. The chain recombines TRBV2 with TRBJ1-5, with D hard to call. Germline values: CDR1 SNHLY, CDR2 FYNNEI. CDR3 length: 14 amino acids. V was shortened by 3 bases and J by 1 base, with 7 bases between the two germline ends.

Remarks on this clone: The same CDR3 arises from other DNA sequences in this sample as well. The chain employs TRBV15 and TRBJ2-5, with a possible D match to TRBD1 (5 bases). The CDR3 has 14 residues. The V gene lost 0 bases and the J gene lost 2 bases, with 7 bases spanning the gap. CDR1 and CDR2 (germline): LNHNV, YYDKDF (reference sequence). The CDR3 sequence: CATSRDPGQETQYF. CDR3 DNA: TGTGCCACCAGCAGAGACCCAGGGCAAGAGACCCAGTACTTC.

The genes are TRBV28 and TRBJ2-1; TRBD2 matches at 10 bases. The CDR3 has 14 residues. The V gene's germline CDR1 is MDHEN and CDR2 SYDVKM. V dropped 5 bases and J dropped 8; count of bases not matched to a gene: 6. CDR3 nucleotide sequence: TGTGCCAGCAGTCCCAGCGGGAGGGACGATGAGCAGTTCTTC. Residues: CASSPSGRDDEQFF. Combining the CDR3 with reference TRBV28 and TRBJ2-1 gives the whole variable domain DVKVTQSSRYLVKRTGEKVFLECVQDMDHENMFWYRQDPGLGLRLIYFSYDVKMKEKGDIPEGYSVSREKKERFSLILESASTNQTSMYLCASSPSGRDDEQFFGPGTRLTVL.

V and J are TRBV28 and TRBJ2-7, with D perhaps matching TRBD2 (6 bases). V was cut by 4 bases and J by 11 bases, with 12 bases left in between. CDR3 length equals 11 residues. Per germline, CDR1 MDHEN and CDR2 SYDVKM. CDR3 in DNA: TGTGCCAGCAGTTATCCGGGACTCAAGTACTTC. It yields the protein CASSYPGLKYF.

The V and J genes are TRBV10-2 and TRBJ1-5; D gene uncertain. The V gene's germline CDR1 is WSHSY and CDR2 SAAADI. The CDR3 is 14 residues long. The germline V and J ends were trimmed by 0 bases and 6 bases, with 9 bases remaining between them. CDR3 sequence (DNA): TGCGCCAGCAGTGAGTCGAGCGGGGTTCAGCCCCAGCATTTT. Encoded protein: CASSESSGVQPQHF.